This is a list of T cell receptor beta chains from one sample in a study of patients and donors after allogeneic stem cell transplantation. TCRdb passed the RT-PCR reads through MiXCR, listing each CDR3 protein once. Here the sample spans about 87,000 distinct CDR3 sequences, around 5% being singletons. Sequences were obtained from blood, either unsorted or a sorted T cell fraction (not recorded which). The receptors here all came from a human donor who was either an allogeneic HSCT recipient or a stem cell or donor lymphocyte infusion donor (not recorded which). It is not recorded whose cells these are; they may come from a transplant donor. CDR3s include the opening cysteine and the closing phenylalanine or tryptophan. D genes are given only for firm matches. Rows give clone size only sometimes, using once, few, many, or a class for an expanded clone.

-	-	TRBV27	TRBJ2-7	TGTGCCAGCAATAGGGTAGCGGTCTACGAGCAGTACTTC	CASNRVAVYEQYF
-	TRBD2	TRBV11-1	TRBJ2-7	TGTGCCAGCAGCTCGTATCTAGCGGACTATTCCTACGAGCAGTACTTC	CASSSYLADYSYEQYF
many	TRBD1	TRBV19	TRBJ2-7	TGTGCCAGTAGTCCCCGGACAGGGGGCTACGAGCAGTACTTC	CASSPRTGGYEQYF
-	TRBD1	TRBV20-1	TRBJ2-5	TGCAGTGCTAGGGACAGGCCAAGCCAAGAGACCCAGTACTTC	CSARDRPSQETQYF
many	TRBD2	TRBV20-1	TRBJ2-1	TGCAGTGCTAGAGCTCCCGGGACTAGCGGCGCGAGGGAGCAGTTCTTC	CSARAPGTSGAREQFF
many	TRBD1	TRBV5-1	TRBJ1-1	TGCGCCAGCAGCTTCCAGGGGGACACTGAAGCTTTCTTT	CASSFQGDTEAFF
many	TRBD2	TRBV29-1	TRBJ2-2	TGCAGCGTTCGACTAGCGGGGCTGAGCGGGGAGCTGTTTTTT	CSVRLAGLSGELFF
many	-	TRBV3-1	TRBJ2-5	TGTGCCAGCAGCCAAGAGTTGCGGGTTGAAGAGACCCAGTACTTC	CASSQELRVEETQYF
many	-	TRBV20-1	TRBJ1-2	TGCAGTGCATCGGCGGAGGGCGTAAGCTATGGCTACACCTTC	CSASAEGVSYGYTF
many	TRBD2	TRBV24-1	TRBJ2-1	TGTGCCACCAGTGATCCGGGACTAGAAGGGGATGAGCAGTTCTTC	CATSDPGLEGDEQFF
few	-	TRBV19	TRBJ2-7	TGTGCCAGTAGTAGGGGACTCAAAGCCTACGAGCAGTACTTC	CASSRGLKAYEQYF
many	-	TRBV20-1	TRBJ1-2	TGCAGTGCTGTCTCAGGGGATAGACACTATGGCTACACCTTC	CSAVSGDRHYGYTF
many	-	TRBV20-1	TRBJ2-5	TGCAGTGCTAGACACGAGACCCAGTACTTC	CSARHETQYF
many	-	TRBV5-1	TRBJ1-3	TGCGCCAGCAGCTTGGTGGAGTTAGCCTCTGGAAACACCATATATTTT	CASSLVELASGNTIYF
many	-	TRBV18	TRBJ2-5	TGTGCCAGCCGACAAGGACAGCAAGAGACCCAGTACTTC	CASRQGQQETQYF
many	-	TRBV7-9	TRBJ2-7	TGTGCCAGCAGCGCGACAGGTTACCTCCGATACGAGCAGTACTTC	CASSATGYLRYEQYF